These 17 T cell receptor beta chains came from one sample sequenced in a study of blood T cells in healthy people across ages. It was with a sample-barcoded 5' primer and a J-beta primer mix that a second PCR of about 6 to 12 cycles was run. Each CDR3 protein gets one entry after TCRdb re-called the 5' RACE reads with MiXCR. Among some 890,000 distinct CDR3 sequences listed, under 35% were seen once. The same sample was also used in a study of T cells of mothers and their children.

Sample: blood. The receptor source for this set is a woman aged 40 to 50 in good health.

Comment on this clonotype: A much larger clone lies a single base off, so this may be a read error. The DNA of the CDR3 is TGTGCCGGCAGTGCACCACCGGGGGGAGGCTACACCTTC. Translating gives CAGSAPPGGGYTF. The gene calls are TRBV2 and TRBJ1-2; tentative D call: TRBD1 (5 bases). Germline V gene data show CDR1 as SNHLY and CDR2 as FYNNEI. The CDR3 has 13 residues. Full variable domain (outside the CDR3, taken from reference TRBV2 and TRBJ1-2): EPEVTQTPSHQVTQMGQEVILRCVPISNHLYFYWYRQILGQKVEFLVSFYNNEISEKSEIFDDQFSVERPDGSNFTLKIRSTKLEDSAMYFCAGSAPPGGGYTFGSGTRLTVV.

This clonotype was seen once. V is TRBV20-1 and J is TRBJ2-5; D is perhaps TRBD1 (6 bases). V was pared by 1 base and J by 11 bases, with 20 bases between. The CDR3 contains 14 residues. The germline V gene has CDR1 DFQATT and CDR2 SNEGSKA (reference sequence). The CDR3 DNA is TGCAGTGCTAGAGGTATGGACGGCTCAGGGGAGCAGTACTTC. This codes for CSARGMDGSGEQYF.

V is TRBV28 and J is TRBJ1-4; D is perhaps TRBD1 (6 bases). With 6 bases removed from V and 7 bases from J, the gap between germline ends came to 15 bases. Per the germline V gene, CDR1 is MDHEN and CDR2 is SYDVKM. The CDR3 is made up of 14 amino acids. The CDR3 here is CASSRQVLIEKLFF. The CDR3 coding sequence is TGTGCCAGCAGCAGACAGGTACTAATTGAAAAACTGTTTTTT.

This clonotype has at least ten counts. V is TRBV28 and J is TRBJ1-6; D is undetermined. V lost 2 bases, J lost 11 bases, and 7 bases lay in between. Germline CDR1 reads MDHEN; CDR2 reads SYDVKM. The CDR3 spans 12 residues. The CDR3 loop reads CASSLQFAPLHF. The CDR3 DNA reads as TGTGCCAGCAGTTTACAGTTTGCACCCCTCCACTTT.

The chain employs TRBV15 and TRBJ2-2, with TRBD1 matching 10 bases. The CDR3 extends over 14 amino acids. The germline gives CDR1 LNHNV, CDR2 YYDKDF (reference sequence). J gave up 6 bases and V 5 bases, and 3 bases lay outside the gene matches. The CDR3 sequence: CATSRDRGAGELFF. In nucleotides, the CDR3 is TGTGCCACCAGCCGGGACAGGGGTGCCGGGGAGCTGTTTTTT.

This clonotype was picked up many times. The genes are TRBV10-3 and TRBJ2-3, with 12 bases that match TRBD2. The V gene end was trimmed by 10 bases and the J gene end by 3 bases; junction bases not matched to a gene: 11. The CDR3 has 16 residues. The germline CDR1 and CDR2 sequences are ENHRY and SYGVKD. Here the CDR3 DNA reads TGTGCCACAGGACTAGCGGGGAATATGGGTACAGATACGCAGTATTTT. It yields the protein CATGLAGNMGTDTQYF.

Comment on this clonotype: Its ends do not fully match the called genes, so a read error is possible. The CDR3 is CAGSLVRALAGTRDTQYF. The CDR3 DNA follows: TGTGCCGGCAGCTTAGTTCGTGCACTAGCGGGCACTCGGGATACGCAGTATTTT. The chain couples TRBV7-8 to TRBJ2-3, with 9 bases aligning to TRBD2. This CDR3 is built from 18 residues. Germline loops: CDR1 SGHVS, CDR2 FQNEAQ. The full variable domain, completed using reference TRBV7-8 and TRBJ2-3, is GAGVSQSPRYKVAKRGQDVALRCDPISGHVSLFWYQQALGQGPEFLTYFQNEAQLDKSGLPSDRFFAERPEGSVSTLKIQRTQQEDSAVYLCAGSLVRALAGTRDTQYFGPGTRLTVL.

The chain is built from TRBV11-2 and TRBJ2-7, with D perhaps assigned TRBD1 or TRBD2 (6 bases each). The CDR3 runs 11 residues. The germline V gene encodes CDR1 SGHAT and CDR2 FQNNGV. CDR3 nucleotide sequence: TGTGCTGGGGGGCAGCCTGAAGGGCAGTACTTC. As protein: CAGGQPEGQYF.

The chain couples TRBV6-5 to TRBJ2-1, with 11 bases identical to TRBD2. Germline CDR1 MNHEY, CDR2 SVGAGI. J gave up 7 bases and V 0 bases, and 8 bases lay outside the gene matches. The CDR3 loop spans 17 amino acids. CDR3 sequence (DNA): TGTGCCAGCAGTTACTCGTGGCCTAGCGGGGGGACGAATGAGCAGTTCTTC. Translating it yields CASSYSWPSGGTNEQFF.

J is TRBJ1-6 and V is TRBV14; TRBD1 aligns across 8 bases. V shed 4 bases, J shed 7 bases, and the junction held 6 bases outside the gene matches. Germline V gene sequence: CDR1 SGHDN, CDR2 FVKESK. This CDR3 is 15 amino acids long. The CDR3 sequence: CASSRTGSENSPLHF. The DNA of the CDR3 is TGTGCCAGCAGCCGGACAGGGTCCGAGAATTCACCCCTCCACTTT.

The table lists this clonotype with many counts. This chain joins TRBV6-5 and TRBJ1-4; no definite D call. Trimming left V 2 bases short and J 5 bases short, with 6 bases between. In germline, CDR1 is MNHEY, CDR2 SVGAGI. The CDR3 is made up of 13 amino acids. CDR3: CASSYGSNEKLFF. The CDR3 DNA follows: TGTGCCAGCAGTTACGGGAGCAATGAAAAACTGTTTTTT.

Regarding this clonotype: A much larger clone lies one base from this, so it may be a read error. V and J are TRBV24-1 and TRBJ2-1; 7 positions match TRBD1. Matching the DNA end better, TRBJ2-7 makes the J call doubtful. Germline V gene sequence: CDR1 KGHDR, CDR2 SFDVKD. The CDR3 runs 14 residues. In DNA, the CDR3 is TGTGCCACCAGTGAGGGACAGACGTACAATGAGCAGTACTTC. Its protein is CATSEGQTYNEQYF.

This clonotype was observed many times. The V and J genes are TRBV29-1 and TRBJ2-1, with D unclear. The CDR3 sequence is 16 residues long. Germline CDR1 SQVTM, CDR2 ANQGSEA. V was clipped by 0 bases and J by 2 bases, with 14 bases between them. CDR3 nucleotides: TGCAGCGTTGAAGATCCAGGCGGCCCCACCTACAATGAGCAGTTCTTC. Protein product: CSVEDPGGPTYNEQFF.

CDR3 nucleotides: TGCGCCAGCCAACGGGCAGGGGCGAACACTGAAGCTTTCTTT. It is translated as CASQRAGANTEAFF. This chain uses TRBV5-1 with TRBJ1-1, with TRBD1 as a possible D gene (6 bases). Between the trimmed V and J ends, which lost 7 bases and 1 base, there was a span of 14 bases. This CDR3 region has 14 residues. CDR1 and CDR2 (germline): SGHRS, YFSETQ.

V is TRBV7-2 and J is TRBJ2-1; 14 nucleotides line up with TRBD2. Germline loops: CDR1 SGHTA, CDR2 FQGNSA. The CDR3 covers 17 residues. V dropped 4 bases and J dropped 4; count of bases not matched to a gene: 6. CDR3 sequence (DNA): TGTGCCAGCAGCTGGGGACGACTAGCGGGGGGGTACAATGAGCAGTTCTTC. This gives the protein CASSWGRLAGGYNEQFF.

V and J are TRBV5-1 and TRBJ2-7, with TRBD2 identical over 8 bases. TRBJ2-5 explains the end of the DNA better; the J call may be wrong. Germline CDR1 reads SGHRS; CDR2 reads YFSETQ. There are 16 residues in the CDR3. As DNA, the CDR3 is TGCGCCAGCAGCTTAAGTGAGAGTCTAGCGGGTGAGACCCAGTACTTC. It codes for CASSLSESLAGETQYF.

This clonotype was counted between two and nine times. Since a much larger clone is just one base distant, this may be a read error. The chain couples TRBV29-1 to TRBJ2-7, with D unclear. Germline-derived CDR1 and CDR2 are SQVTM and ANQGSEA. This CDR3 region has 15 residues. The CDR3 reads CGVRTPYSWNYEQYF. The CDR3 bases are TGCGGCGTTCGAACTCCCTACTCCTGGAACTACGAGCAGTACTTC.